This T cell receptor (beta chain) comes out of a study of shared clonotypes between healthy human individuals. V gave up 0 bases and J gave up 3 bases; unmatched junction bases: 6. Per germline, CDR1 SGDLS and CDR2 YYNGEE. This CDR3 contains 18 residues. Terminally differentiated effector memory CD45RA+ cells were excluded by CCR7 positive selection of CD45RO-negative cells. Assay used: immunoSEQ multiplex PCR; TCRdb lists only in-frame clones, some missing. The sample records some 2,100,000 clones, approximately 94% being singletons. The sequence was collected from a man aged 18 to 30 in good health. Some clones in this sample may be carry-over from other donors' samples. The specimen was naive CD8+ T cells from PBMCs. The rearrangement joins TRBV9 to TRBJ2-1; 13 bases map to TRBD2. This CDR3 reads CASSVGGLAGPNYNEQFF. The CDR3, as DNA: TGTGCCAGCAGCGTAGGGGGACTAGCGGGACCAAACTACAATGAGCAGTTCTTC.